This record looks at one T cell receptor (beta chain) sequence and its context. Here immunoSEQ multiplex PCR was the method, and the copy in TCRdb shows in-frame clones only, minus some. Of roughly 100,000 clones in the sample, less than 75% were seen once. V was clipped by 5 bases and J by 0 bases, with 16 bases between them. The CDR3 length is 16 residues. From germline, CDR1 is SEHNR and CDR2 FQNEAQ (reference sequence). This record comes from a study of shared clonotypes between healthy human individuals. The sample taken for sequencing was memory CD8+ T cells sorted from blood. Subset denoted: CD45RO+ cells pooled with CCR7-negative TemRA cells. J is TRBJ1-2 and V is TRBV7-9; tentatively, D is TRBD1 (5 bases). The TCR sequence derives from a young woman in good health. The CDR3 spells CASSPHWEGANYGYTF. The CDR3 DNA sequence: TGTGCCAGCAGCCCACACTGGGAAGGGGCTAACTATGGCTACACCTTC.